This TCR beta chain was observed in a study of blood T cells in healthy people across ages. Notes on the study in general: No conclusive comparison of naive versus antigen-experienced cells was possible with unsorted PBMCs. Shifts in expanded clonotypes may have been confounded by donor CMV status, which was unknown.

Total RNA, at least 5 micrograms per sample, was extracted from PBMCs. On this clonotype itself: The target antigen is unknown. At one boundary the junction diverges from the germline segment, which might be a read error.

PCR was performed a second time for about 7 to 11 cycles using a sample-barcoded 5' primer and a J-beta primer mix. MiXCR, applied by TCRdb to the 5' RACE reads, yields one record per CDR3 protein. Of roughly 800,000 distinct CDR3 sequences listed, about 36% are singletons. From germline, CDR1 is LGHNA and CDR2 YSLEER. This CDR3 has 15 residues. Material: blood. The chain carries TRBV4-3 and TRBJ1-4; D perhaps matches TRBD1 (6 bases). This clonotype was obtained from a man younger than 30 in good health. The CDR3 loop reads CVSSQDPGANEKLFF. The CDR3 DNA is TGCGTCAGCAGCCAAGATCCAGGGGCGAATGAAAAACTGTTTTTT.